This entry lists 17 T cell receptor beta chains sequenced from one sample in a study of blood T cell repertoires in COVID-19. Repertoires were generated with immunoSEQ multiplex PCR, while TCRdb's copy carries only in-frame clones and drops some. The data contain 200,000 to 300,000 clones, approximately 86% of them singletons. The sequencing input was PBMCs or T cells enriched from blood (not recorded which). The receptors stem from a middle-aged woman with acute COVID-19.

On this clone itself: Sequence at one end of the junction differs from germline and may be a read error. This chain connects TRBV7-7 to TRBJ1-6; 8 bases are a match to TRBD1. This CDR3 contains 18 residues. The germline V gene has CDR1 SSHAT and CDR2 FNYEAQ (reference sequence). The CDR3 DNA follows: TGTGCTAGCAGCTTCCCACCGACAGGGGAGCCGTGTAATTCACCCCTCCACTTT. This sequence encodes CASSFPPTGEPCNSPLHF.

CDR3 sequence reads: CASSPGLDLDTQYF. The CDR3 DNA reads TGTGCCAGCAGCCCAGGACTAGACTTAGATACGCAGTATTTT. J is TRBJ2-3 and V is TRBV9; 7 bases map to TRBD2. Per the germline V gene, CDR1 is SGDLS and CDR2 is YYNGEE. The CDR3 sequence is 14 residues long. The V and J ends lost 4 bases and 5 bases, in that order; junction bases with no gene match: 7.

The chain combines TRBV6-5 with TRBJ2-7, with TRBD1 identical over 12 bases. This CDR3 spans 15 amino acids. CDR1 is MNHEY and CDR2 is SVGAGI in the germline V gene. J gave up 4 bases and V 6 bases, and 7 bases lay outside the gene matches. CDR3 region: CASRGPGQGAYEQYF. The CDR3 DNA is TGTGCCAGCAGGGGTCCGGGACAGGGGGCTTACGAGCAGTACTTC.

The chain is built from TRBV28 and TRBJ1-6; D is perhaps TRBD1 (6 bases). The CDR3 consists of 15 residues. The V gene lost 8 bases and the J gene lost 0 bases, with 11 bases spanning the gap. The germline CDR1 and CDR2 sequences are MDHEN and SYDVKM. For the CDR3, the DNA is TGTGCCAGCTGGACAGTAAGCTCCTATAATTCACCCCTCCACTTT. As protein: CASWTVSSYNSPLHF.

The chain employs TRBV6-1 and TRBJ2-7, with 12 nucleotides matching TRBD2. The germline V gene has CDR1 MNHNS and CDR2 SASEGT. V shed 2 bases, J shed 2 bases, and the junction held 4 bases outside the gene matches. The CDR3 covers 16 residues. The CDR3 DNA is TGTGCCAGCAGTGAATTAAGGACTAGCGGGACCTACGAGCAGTACTTC. Amino acid sequence: CASSELRTSGTYEQYF.

The chain uses TRBV9 and TRBJ1-5; D ambiguous. The CDR3 has 13 amino acids. Germline loops: CDR1 SGDLS, CDR2 YYNGEE. V shed 2 bases and J shed 4 bases, with 7 bases lying between them. The CDR3 loop is CASSVGINQPQHF. In DNA form, the CDR3 reads TGTGCCAGCAGCGTCGGGATTAATCAGCCCCAGCATTTT.

The J gene is TRBJ1-1, the V gene TRBV19; D possibly corresponds to TRBD1 (5 bases). Looked up from germline, CDR1 is LNHDA and CDR2 is SQIVND (reference sequence). V was shortened by 9 bases and J by 0 bases, with 14 bases between the two germline ends. The CDR3 sequence is 14 residues long. CDR3 sequence reads: CASHPRGLNTEAFF. The CDR3 nucleotides are TGTGCCAGCCACCCTCGGGGGTTGAACACTGAAGCTTTCTTT.

This chain links TRBV11-3 with TRBJ2-5; 11 positions agree with TRBD2. The CDR3 sequence is 15 residues long. V shed 2 bases, J shed 5 bases, and the junction held 4 bases outside the gene matches. Germline CDR1 and CDR2: SGHNT and YENEEA. This CDR3 is CASSLRLAGRETQYF. The CDR3 coding sequence is TGTGCCAGCAGCTTACGACTAGCGGGAAGGGAGACCCAGTACTTC.

V and J are TRBV11-2 and TRBJ2-2; 8 nucleotides line up with TRBD2. Germline values: CDR1 SGHAT, CDR2 FQNNGV. Unmatched junction bases numbered 2, after V lost 1 base and J lost 4 bases. The CDR3 covers 15 residues. This CDR3 reads CASSLGAGGTGELFF. The CDR3 nucleotides are TGTGCCAGCAGCTTAGGGGCGGGGGGCACCGGGGAGCTGTTTTTT.

This chain links TRBV25-1 with TRBJ2-1; 11 positions match TRBD2. This CDR3 region has 15 residues. CDR1 and CDR2 (germline): MGHDK, SYGVNS. V trimming: 4 bases; J trimming: 4 bases; junction bases outside the gene matches: 3. CDR3 in DNA: TGTGCCAGCAGTGCACTAGCGGGAGCATACAATGAGCAGTTCTTC. Its protein is CASSALAGAYNEQFF.

The V gene is TRBV11-2, the J gene TRBJ2-1; 13 bases fit TRBD2. The length of the CDR3 is 17 residues. Germline-derived CDR1 and CDR2 are SGHAT and FQNNGV. The V segment lost 0 bases and the J segment 8 bases; nucleotides outside the gene matches: 7. CDR3 loop: CASSLDPGLAGYHEQFF. In DNA form, the CDR3 reads TGTGCCAGCAGCTTAGACCCGGGACTAGCGGGGTATCATGAGCAGTTCTTC. Drawing the rest from reference TRBV11-2 and TRBJ2-1, the complete variable domain is EAGVAQSPRYKIIEKRQSVAFWCNPISGHATLYWYQQILGQGPKLLIQFQNNGVVDDSQLPKDRFSAERLKGVDSTLKIQPAKLEDSAVYLCASSLDPGLAGYHEQFFGPGTRLTVL.

The chain couples TRBV10-3 to TRBJ2-3; TRBD2 matches at 14 bases. The CDR3 is 20 amino acids. From germline, CDR1 is ENHRY and CDR2 SYGVKD. Unmatched junction bases numbered 17, after V lost 3 bases and J lost 6 bases. CDR3 nucleotides: TGTGCCATCAGTGACTCTACCGGGACTAGCGGGAGTTTCGGGCCCGATACGCAGTATTTT. Residues: CAISDSTGTSGSFGPDTQYF.

This clone was recorded once. This chain links TRBV19 with TRBJ2-7; 9 bases are shared with TRBD2. Germline values: CDR1 LNHDA, CDR2 SQIVND (reference sequence). This CDR3 spans 17 amino acids. V shed 3 bases and J 0 bases; nucleotides not matched to a gene: 9. The CDR3 spells CASSIHSVSGSSYEQYF. CDR3 nucleotide sequence: TGTGCCAGTAGTATTCACTCCGTTAGCGGGAGCTCCTACGAGCAGTACTTC.

CDR3 region: CASSPPSLADEQYF. In nucleotides, the CDR3 is TGTGCCAGCTCACCACCTAGCTTGGCCGACGAGCAGTACTTC. The chain carries TRBV18 and TRBJ2-7, with D hard to call. Trimming removed 0 bases at V and 5 bases at J, with 11 bases between. Germline CDR1 is KGHSH and CDR2 is LQKENI. CDR3 length equals 14 residues.

This clone was seen just once. The chain recombines TRBV10-2 with TRBJ2-2; 11 bases are shared with TRBD2. The CDR3 has 17 residues. Trimming took 4 bases from V and 5 from J; bases not matched to a gene: 9. The germline V gene has CDR1 WSHSY and CDR2 SAAADI. The CDR3 spells CASSVVAGGLVTGELFF. CDR3 in DNA: TGCGCCAGCAGTGTTGTAGCGGGAGGGCTAGTTACCGGGGAGCTGTTTTTT.

The chain has TRBV11-3 and TRBJ2-1; TRBD2 aligns across 7 bases. Germline assignment: CDR1 SGHNT and CDR2 YENEEA. With V trimmed by 3 bases and J by 3 bases, 5 bases remained unmatched. The CDR3 has 15 amino acids. CDR3 sequence (DNA): TGTGCCAGCAGCTTCTCCAGCGGGATCTACAATGAGCAGTTCTTC. Translated: CASSFSSGIYNEQFF.

The V call is TRBV21-1, the J call TRBJ1-5. TRBV21-1 has pseudogene status. There are 14 residues in the CDR3. CDR3 nucleotide sequence: TGTGCCAGCAGAGTATGGAGGGGAGATCAGCCCCAGCATTTT. As protein: CASRVWRGDQPQHF.